These T cell receptor beta chains were read from a single sample in a study of blood T cell repertoires in COVID-19. The method was immunoSEQ multiplex PCR; TCRdb's version includes in-frame clones alone and lacks a portion of them. The sample comprises fewer than 85,000 clones, 70% to 90% of which are singletons, and roughly 5% rests with the top ten. Material for sequencing was peripheral blood. All receptors derive from an elderly woman with active or convalescent COVID-19. CDR3s include the opening cysteine and the closing phenylalanine or tryptophan. A D gene is named only where the DNA matches it firmly. Where a row states a size, it is once, few, many or the class of an expanded clone; other rows omit it.

d_call: .
j_call: TRBJ2-7
clone_size: once
v_call: TRBV28
cdr3_nt: TGTGCCAGCAGTTTATCCTTCCAGGGTAAGCAGTACTTC
cdr3_aa: CASSLSFQGKQYF

d_call: .
j_call: TRBJ1-2
clone_size: .
v_call: TRBV10-3
cdr3_nt: TGTGCCATCAGTGAGTCCCCGGGGGGATTTAACTATGGCTACACCTTC
cdr3_aa: CAISESPGGFNYGYTF

d_call: TRBD1
j_call: TRBJ1-6
clone_size: .
v_call: TRBV5-1
cdr3_nt: TGCGCCAGCAGCTTGGCGGGACAGGGGTATTCACCCCTCCACTTT
cdr3_aa: CASSLAGQGYSPLHF

d_call: TRBD1
j_call: TRBJ1-5
clone_size: .
v_call: TRBV24-1
cdr3_nt: TGTGCCACCAGTGACCCCGCACAGGGGGCTCAGCCCCAGCATTTT
cdr3_aa: CATSDPAQGAQPQHF

d_call: .
j_call: TRBJ2-6
clone_size: few
v_call: TRBV5-4
cdr3_nt: TGTGCCAGCAGCCCCCGGGGTTCTGGGGCCAACGTCCTGACTTTC
cdr3_aa: CASSPRGSGANVLTF

d_call: TRBD1
j_call: TRBJ1-5
clone_size: .
v_call: TRBV19
cdr3_nt: TGTGCCAGTAGTACCCCGGGACAGGGGAGCAATCAGCCCCAGCATTTT
cdr3_aa: CASSTPGQGSNQPQHF

d_call: .
j_call: TRBJ1-5
clone_size: .
v_call: TRBV28
cdr3_nt: TGTGCCAGCAGTTTTTTTCGGGTCGGGAACAATCAGCCCCAGCATTTT
cdr3_aa: CASSFFRVGNNQPQHF

d_call: TRBD2
j_call: TRBJ2-3
clone_size: .
v_call: TRBV2
cdr3_nt: TGTGCCAGCAGTGAAGATAGCGGGCCGACAGATACGCAGTATTTT
cdr3_aa: CASSEDSGPTDTQYF

d_call: TRBD1
j_call: TRBJ1-5
clone_size: .
v_call: TRBV7-8
cdr3_nt: TGTGCCAGCAGCTTAGACAGGGGTCTTTACAATCAGCCCCAGCATTTT
cdr3_aa: CASSLDRGLYNQPQHF

d_call: TRBD2
j_call: TRBJ2-1
clone_size: .
v_call: TRBV2
cdr3_nt: TGTGCCAGCAGGGGTAGCGGGAGCTACAATGAGCAGTTCTTC
cdr3_aa: CASRGSGSYNEQFF

d_call: .
j_call: TRBJ1-2
clone_size: .
v_call: TRBV7-9
cdr3_nt: TGTGCCAGCAGCGCGGCGGGACCCTGGGGTGCTGGCTACACCTTC
cdr3_aa: CASSAAGPWGAGYTF

d_call: TRBD1
j_call: TRBJ2-5
clone_size: .
v_call: TRBV9
cdr3_nt: TGTGCCAGCAGCGGGACAGGGGCGCAAGAGACCCAGTACTTC
cdr3_aa: CASSGTGAQETQYF

d_call: TRBD1
j_call: TRBJ1-2
clone_size: .
v_call: TRBV24-1
cdr3_nt: TGTGCCACCAGTGATTTCCTGGGACAGGCGACCTTC
cdr3_aa: CATSDFLGQATF

d_call: .
j_call: TRBJ1-2
clone_size: .
v_call: TRBV19
cdr3_nt: TGTGCCAGTAGTAATACAGCACGTCTCCCCTATGGCTACACCTTC
cdr3_aa: CASSNTARLPYGYTF

d_call: TRBD2
j_call: TRBJ2-3
clone_size: .
v_call: TRBV24-1
cdr3_nt: TGTGCCACCAGTGTTGCGGGGGTATTCGCAGATACGCAGTATTTT
cdr3_aa: CATSVAGVFADTQYF

d_call: TRBD2
j_call: TRBJ2-2
clone_size: .
v_call: TRBV2
cdr3_nt: TGTGCCAGCCCCCGGGCCGGGGGGGGAGTGGACACCGGGGAGCTGTTTTTT
cdr3_aa: CASPRAGGGVDTGELFF

d_call: .
j_call: TRBJ2-2
clone_size: .
v_call: TRBV3-1/TRBV3-2
cdr3_nt: TGTGCCAGCAGCCAAGCTCAGGGGATTGCCGGGGAGCTGTTTTTT
cdr3_aa: CASSQAQGIAGELFF

d_call: TRBD1
j_call: TRBJ1-6
clone_size: .
v_call: TRBV30
cdr3_nt: TGTGCCTGGATCCCGGCCGGGACAGGGGCTTCACCCCTCCACTTT
cdr3_aa: CAWIPAGTGASPLHF

d_call: TRBD2
j_call: TRBJ2-2
clone_size: few
v_call: TRBV18
cdr3_nt: TGTGCCAGCTCACTAAGGGAGGGCCAGGACACCGGGGAGCTGTTTTTT
cdr3_aa: CASSLREGQDTGELFF

d_call: .
j_call: TRBJ2-1
clone_size: .
v_call: TRBV27
cdr3_nt: TGTGCCAGCAGCCTACGCGACAGGGAGGACCATGAGCAGTTCTTC
cdr3_aa: CASSLRDREDHEQFF

d_call: .
j_call: TRBJ2-7
clone_size: .
v_call: TRBV7-8
cdr3_nt: TGTGCCAGCAGCTACAGAAGCACAGGGCCCGCTTACGAGCAGTACTTC
cdr3_aa: CASSYRSTGPAYEQYF

d_call: TRBD2
j_call: TRBJ2-1
clone_size: .
v_call: TRBV5-4
cdr3_nt: TGTGCCAGCAGCTTGGCAGGGCGGGGGGGCCCGAATGAGCAGTTCTTC
cdr3_aa: CASSLAGRGGPNEQFF

d_call: .
j_call: TRBJ1-1
clone_size: .
v_call: TRBV28
cdr3_nt: TGTGCCAGCAGGTTACAGGGTACTGAAGCTTTCTTT
cdr3_aa: CASRLQGTEAFF

d_call: .
j_call: TRBJ2-7
clone_size: .
v_call: TRBV5-6
cdr3_nt: TGTGCCAGCAGCCCGTACAACGTGATGCACGAGCAGTACTTC
cdr3_aa: CASSPYNVMHEQYF

d_call: .
j_call: TRBJ2-7
clone_size: .
v_call: TRBV10-2
cdr3_nt: TGCGCCAGCAGTGAGGGAGGGGCGAGGGAGCAGTACTTC
cdr3_aa: CASSEGGAREQYF

d_call: .
j_call: TRBJ2-3
clone_size: .
v_call: TRBV29-1
cdr3_nt: TGCAGCGTGCAGGGATTCAGCACAGATACGCAGTATTTT
cdr3_aa: CSVQGFSTDTQYF

d_call: TRBD2
j_call: TRBJ2-3
clone_size: .
v_call: TRBV28
cdr3_nt: TGTGCCAGCAGTTCCCCGGGACTAGGATACACAGATACGCAGTATTTT
cdr3_aa: CASSSPGLGYTDTQYF

d_call: TRBD1
j_call: TRBJ2-4
clone_size: .
v_call: TRBV3-1/TRBV3-2
cdr3_nt: TGTGCCAGCAGCCAAGGGAGGGACAGGGCAGCCAAAAACATTCAGTACTTC
cdr3_aa: CASSQGRDRAAKNIQYF

d_call: .
j_call: TRBJ2-1
clone_size: once
v_call: TRBV5-1
cdr3_nt: TGCGCCAGCAGCTTGGTCTCCCCCGGGGCGGCGGGAAAGGCTAGCAATGAGCAGTTCTTC
cdr3_aa: CASSLVSPGAAGKASNEQFF

d_call: TRBD2
j_call: TRBJ2-3
clone_size: .
v_call: TRBV2
cdr3_nt: TGTGCCAGCAGAGGACTGCGGCGGGAGGGTCGAGATACGCAGTATTTT
cdr3_aa: CASRGLRREGRDTQYF

d_call: TRBD1
j_call: TRBJ2-7
clone_size: .
v_call: TRBV27
cdr3_nt: TGTGCCAGCAGAGAACAGGGGGACTCCTACGAGCAGTACTTC
cdr3_aa: CASREQGDSYEQYF

d_call: TRBD1
j_call: TRBJ1-2
clone_size: .
v_call: TRBV9
cdr3_nt: TGTGCCAGCACCCCCGGACAGGTTGACGGCTATGGCTACACCTTC
cdr3_aa: CASTPGQVDGYGYTF

d_call: .
j_call: TRBJ1-4
clone_size: .
v_call: TRBV6-6
cdr3_nt: TGTGCCAGCAGCCTAAAAGGGGCTAGTGAAAAACTGTTTTTT
cdr3_aa: CASSLKGASEKLFF

d_call: TRBD1
j_call: TRBJ1-2
clone_size: .
v_call: TRBV10-3
cdr3_nt: TGTGCCATCAGTTCGGACAGGGAGAGCGGCTACACCTTC
cdr3_aa: CAISSDRESGYTF

d_call: .
j_call: TRBJ1-4
clone_size: .
v_call: TRBV30
cdr3_nt: TGTGCCTGGGGGCCAGGGGATCGTCGTGAAAAACTGTTTTTT
cdr3_aa: CAWGPGDRREKLFF

d_call: .
j_call: TRBJ1-1
clone_size: .
v_call: TRBV9
cdr3_nt: TGTGCCAGCAGCGTAGTTTCGGACACTGAAGCTTTCTTT
cdr3_aa: CASSVVSDTEAFF

d_call: .
j_call: TRBJ2-6
clone_size: .
v_call: TRBV19
cdr3_nt: TGTGCCAGTAGTATAACTGGGACAAAGGCCGGGGCCAACGTCCTGACTTTC
cdr3_aa: CASSITGTKAGANVLTF

d_call: .
j_call: TRBJ1-5
clone_size: few
v_call: TRBV3-1/TRBV3-2
cdr3_nt: TGTGCCAGCAGCCAAGGATCCGGTCAGCCCCAGCATTTT
cdr3_aa: CASSQGSGQPQHF

d_call: .
j_call: TRBJ1-4
clone_size: few
v_call: TRBV7-2
cdr3_nt: TGTGCCAGCAGCTTAGCGTCGAATGAAAAACTGTTTTTT
cdr3_aa: CASSLASNEKLFF

d_call: TRBD1
j_call: TRBJ1-3
clone_size: .
v_call: TRBV5-1
cdr3_nt: TGCGCCAGCAGCGGGGACAGGGCAGGTCCTGGAAACACCATATATTTT
cdr3_aa: CASSGDRAGPGNTIYF

d_call: TRBD1
j_call: TRBJ1-5
clone_size: .
v_call: TRBV7-2
cdr3_nt: TGTGCCAGCAGCTTAGGCCCGGGACAGGGGGATCAGCCCCAGCATTTT
cdr3_aa: CASSLGPGQGDQPQHF

d_call: TRBD2
j_call: TRBJ2-1
clone_size: few
v_call: TRBV11-2
cdr3_nt: TGTGCCAGCAGCCCCGCGGGGGACAATGAGCAGTTCTTC
cdr3_aa: CASSPAGDNEQFF

d_call: .
j_call: TRBJ2-2
clone_size: .
v_call: TRBV4-2
cdr3_nt: TGTGCCAGCAGACCAAACGGACACTTTTCGAACACCGGGGAGCTGTTTTTT
cdr3_aa: CASRPNGHFSNTGELFF

d_call: .
j_call: TRBJ1-1
clone_size: .
v_call: TRBV6-2/TRBV6-3
cdr3_nt: TGTGCCAGCAGTTACCACCCCCCTGGGACAATAATGAACACTGAAGCTTTCTTT
cdr3_aa: CASSYHPPGTIMNTEAFF